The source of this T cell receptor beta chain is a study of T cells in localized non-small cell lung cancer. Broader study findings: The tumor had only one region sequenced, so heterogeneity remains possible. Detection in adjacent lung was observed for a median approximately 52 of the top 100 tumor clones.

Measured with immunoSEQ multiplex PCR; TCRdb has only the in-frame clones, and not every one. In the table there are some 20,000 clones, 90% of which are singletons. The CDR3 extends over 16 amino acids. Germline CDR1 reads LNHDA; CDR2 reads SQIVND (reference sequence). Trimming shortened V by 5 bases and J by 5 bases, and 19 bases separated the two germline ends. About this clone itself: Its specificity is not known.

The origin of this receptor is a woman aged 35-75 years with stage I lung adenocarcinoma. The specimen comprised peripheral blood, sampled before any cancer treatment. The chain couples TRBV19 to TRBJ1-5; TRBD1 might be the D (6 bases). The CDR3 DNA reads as TGTGCCAGTAGTCCCCGGGGGGGGGCGGCTTATCAGCCCCAGCATTTT. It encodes CASSPRGGAAYQPQHF. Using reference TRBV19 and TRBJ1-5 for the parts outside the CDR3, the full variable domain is DGGITQSPKYLFRKEGQNVTLSCEQNLNHDAMYWYRQDPGQGLRLIYYSQIVNDFQKGDIAEGYSVSREKKESFPLTVTSAQKNPTAFYLCASSPRGGAAYQPQHFGDGTRLSIL.